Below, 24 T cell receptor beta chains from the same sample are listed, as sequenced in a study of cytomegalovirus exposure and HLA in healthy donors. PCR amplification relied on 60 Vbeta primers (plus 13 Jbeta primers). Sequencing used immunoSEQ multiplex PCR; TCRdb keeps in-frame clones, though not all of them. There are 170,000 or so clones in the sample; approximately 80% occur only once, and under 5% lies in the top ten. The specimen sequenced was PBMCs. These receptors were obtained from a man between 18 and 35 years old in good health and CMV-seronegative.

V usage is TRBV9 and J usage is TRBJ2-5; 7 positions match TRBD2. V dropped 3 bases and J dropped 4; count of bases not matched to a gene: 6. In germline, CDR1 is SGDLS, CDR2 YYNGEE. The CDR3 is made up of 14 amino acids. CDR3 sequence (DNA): TGTGCCAGCAGCGCCGAAACGGGAGGAGAGACCCAGTACTTC. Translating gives CASSAETGGETQYF.

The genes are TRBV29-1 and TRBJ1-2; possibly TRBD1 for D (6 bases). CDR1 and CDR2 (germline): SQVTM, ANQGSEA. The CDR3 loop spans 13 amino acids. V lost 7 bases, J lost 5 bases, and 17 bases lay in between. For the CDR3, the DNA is TGCAGCGCCGGGGGGGCAGGGGATTATGGCTACACCTTC. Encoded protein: CSAGGAGDYGYTF.

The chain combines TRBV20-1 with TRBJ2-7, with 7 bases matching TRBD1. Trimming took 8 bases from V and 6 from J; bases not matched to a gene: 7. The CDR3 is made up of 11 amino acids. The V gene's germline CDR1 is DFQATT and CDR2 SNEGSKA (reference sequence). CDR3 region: CSPTGQIEQYF. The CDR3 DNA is TGCAGTCCTACGGGACAGATCGAGCAGTACTTC.

The CDR3 protein is CASSVNPVVTGELFF. CDR3 nucleotide sequence: TGTGCCAGCAGCGTAAACCCGGTGGTCACCGGGGAGCTGTTTTTT. The V call is TRBV9, the J call TRBJ2-2; D call uncertain. V was pared by 1 base and J by 4 bases, with 11 bases between. The germline V gene has CDR1 SGDLS and CDR2 YYNGEE. The CDR3 covers 15 residues.

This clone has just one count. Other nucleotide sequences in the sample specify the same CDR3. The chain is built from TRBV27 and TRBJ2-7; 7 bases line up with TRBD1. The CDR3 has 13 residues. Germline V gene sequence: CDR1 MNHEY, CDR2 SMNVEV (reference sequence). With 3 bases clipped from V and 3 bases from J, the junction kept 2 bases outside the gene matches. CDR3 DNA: TGTGCCAGCAGTTTGACAGGGAGCTACGAGCAGTACTTC. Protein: CASSLTGSYEQYF.

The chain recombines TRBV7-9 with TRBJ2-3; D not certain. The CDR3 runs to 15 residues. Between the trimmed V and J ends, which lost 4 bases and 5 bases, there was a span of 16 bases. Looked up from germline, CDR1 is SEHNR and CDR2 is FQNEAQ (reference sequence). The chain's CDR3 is CASSSTTSGRDTQYF. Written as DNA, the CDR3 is TGTGCCAGCAGCTCAACAACATCAGGTCGAGATACGCAGTATTTT. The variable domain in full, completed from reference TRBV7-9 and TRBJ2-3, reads DTGVSQNPRHKITKRGQNVTFRCDPISEHNRLYWYRQTLGQGPEFLTYFQNEAQLEKSRLLSDRFSAERPKGSFSTLEIQRTEQGDSAMYLCASSSTTSGRDTQYFGPGTRLTVL.

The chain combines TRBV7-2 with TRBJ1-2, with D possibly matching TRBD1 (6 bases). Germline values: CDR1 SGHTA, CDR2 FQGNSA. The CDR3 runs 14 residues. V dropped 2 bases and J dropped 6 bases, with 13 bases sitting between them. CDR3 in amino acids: CASSLYRVRDGYTF. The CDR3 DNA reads TGTGCCAGCAGCTTATACAGGGTGAGGGATGGCTACACCTTC.

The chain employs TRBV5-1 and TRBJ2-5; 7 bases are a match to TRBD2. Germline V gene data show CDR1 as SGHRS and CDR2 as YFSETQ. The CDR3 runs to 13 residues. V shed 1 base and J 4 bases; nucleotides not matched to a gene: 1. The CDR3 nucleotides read TGCGCCAGCAGCTTGTCGGGGGGAGAGACCCAGTACTTC. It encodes CASSLSGGETQYF.

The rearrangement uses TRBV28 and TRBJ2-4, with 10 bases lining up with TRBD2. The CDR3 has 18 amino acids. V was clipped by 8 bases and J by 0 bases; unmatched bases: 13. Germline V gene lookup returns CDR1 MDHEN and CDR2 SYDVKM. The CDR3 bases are TGTGCCAGCCGTGCCCGGACTAGCGGATACCTAGCCAAAAACATTCAGTACTTC. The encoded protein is CASRARTSGYLAKNIQYF.

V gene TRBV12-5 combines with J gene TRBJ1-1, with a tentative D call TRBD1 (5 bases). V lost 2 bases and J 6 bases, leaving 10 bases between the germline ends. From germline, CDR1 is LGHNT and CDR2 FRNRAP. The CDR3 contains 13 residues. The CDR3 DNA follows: TGTGCTAGTGGTTTGCCAGGACACCCTGAAGCTTTCTTT. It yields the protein CASGLPGHPEAFF. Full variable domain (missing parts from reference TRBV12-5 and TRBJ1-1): DARVTQTPRHKVTEMGQEVTMRCQPILGHNTVFWYRQTMMQGLELLAYFRNRAPLDDSGMPKDRFSAEMPDATLATLKIQPSEPRDSAVYFCASGLPGHPEAFFGQGTRLTVV.

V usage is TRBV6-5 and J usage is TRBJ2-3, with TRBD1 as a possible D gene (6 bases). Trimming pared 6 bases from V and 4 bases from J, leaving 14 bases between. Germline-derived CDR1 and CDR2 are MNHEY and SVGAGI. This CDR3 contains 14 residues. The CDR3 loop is CASSSYGTPDTQYF. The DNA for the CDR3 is TGTGCCAGCAGCTCGTACGGGACACCAGATACGCAGTATTTT.

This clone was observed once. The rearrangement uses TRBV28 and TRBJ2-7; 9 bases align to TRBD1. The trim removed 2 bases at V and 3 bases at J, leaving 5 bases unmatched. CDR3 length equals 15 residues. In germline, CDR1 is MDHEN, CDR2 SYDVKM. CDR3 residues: CASSLRDRDHYEQYF. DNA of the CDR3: TGTGCCAGCAGTTTACGGGACAGGGATCACTACGAGCAGTACTTC.

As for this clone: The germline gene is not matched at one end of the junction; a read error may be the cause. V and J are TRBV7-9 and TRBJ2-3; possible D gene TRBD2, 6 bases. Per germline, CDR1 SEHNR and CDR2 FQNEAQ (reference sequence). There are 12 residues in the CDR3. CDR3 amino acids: CSSSSEGYTQYF. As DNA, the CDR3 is TGTTCCAGCAGCTCGGAGGGTTATACGCAGTATTTT. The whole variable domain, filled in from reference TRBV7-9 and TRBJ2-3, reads DTGVSQNPRHKITKRGQNVTFRCDPISEHNRLYWYRQTLGQGPEFLTYFQNEAQLEKSRLLSDRFSAERPKGSFSTLEIQRTEQGDSAMYLCSSSSEGYTQYFGPGTRLTVL.

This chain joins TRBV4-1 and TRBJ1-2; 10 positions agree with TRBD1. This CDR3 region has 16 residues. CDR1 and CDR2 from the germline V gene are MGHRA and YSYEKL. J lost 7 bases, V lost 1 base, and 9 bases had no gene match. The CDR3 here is CASSQVRDRGPLGYTF. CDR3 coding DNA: TGCGCCAGCAGCCAAGTCCGGGACAGGGGCCCCCTTGGCTACACCTTC.

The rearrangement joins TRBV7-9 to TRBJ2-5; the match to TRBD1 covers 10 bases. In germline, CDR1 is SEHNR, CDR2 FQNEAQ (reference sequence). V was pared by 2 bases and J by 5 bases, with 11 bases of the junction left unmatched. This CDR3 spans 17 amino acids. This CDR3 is CASSLPRTGGRQETQYF. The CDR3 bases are TGTGCCAGCAGCTTACCTCGGACAGGGGGAAGACAGGAGACCCAGTACTTC.

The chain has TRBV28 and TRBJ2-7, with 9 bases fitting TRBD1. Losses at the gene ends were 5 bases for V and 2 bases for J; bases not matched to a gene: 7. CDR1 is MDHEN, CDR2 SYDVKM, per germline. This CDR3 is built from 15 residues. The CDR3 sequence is CASSAPGQGTYEQYF. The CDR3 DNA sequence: TGTGCCAGCAGTGCTCCGGGACAGGGCACCTACGAGCAGTACTTC.

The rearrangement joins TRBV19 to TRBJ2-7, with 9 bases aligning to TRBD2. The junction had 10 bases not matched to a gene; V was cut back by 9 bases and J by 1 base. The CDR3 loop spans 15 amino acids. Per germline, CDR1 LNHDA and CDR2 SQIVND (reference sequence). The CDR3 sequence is CASRSSGTPSYEQYF. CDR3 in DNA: TGTGCCAGCCGCTCTAGCGGGACCCCATCCTACGAGCAGTACTTC.

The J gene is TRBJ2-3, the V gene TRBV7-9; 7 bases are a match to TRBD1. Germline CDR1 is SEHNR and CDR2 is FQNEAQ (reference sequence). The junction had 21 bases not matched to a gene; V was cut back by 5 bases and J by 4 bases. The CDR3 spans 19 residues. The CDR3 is CASSQDRVGRLYNPDTQYF. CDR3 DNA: TGTGCCAGCAGCCAAGACAGGGTGGGGCGCCTATACAATCCAGATACGCAGTATTTT.

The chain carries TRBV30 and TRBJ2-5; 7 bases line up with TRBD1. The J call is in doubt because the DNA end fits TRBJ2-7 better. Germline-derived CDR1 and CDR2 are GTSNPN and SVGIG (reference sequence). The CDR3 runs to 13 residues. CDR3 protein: CAWSIRDSYEQYF. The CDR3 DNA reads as TGTGCCTGGAGTATTCGGGACAGCTACGAGCAGTACTTC.

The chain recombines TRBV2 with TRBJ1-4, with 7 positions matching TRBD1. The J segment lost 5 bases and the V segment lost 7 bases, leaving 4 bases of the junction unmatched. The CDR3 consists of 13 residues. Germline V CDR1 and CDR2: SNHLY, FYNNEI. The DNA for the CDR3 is TGTGCCAGCATCAGGGACAGAAATGAAAAACTGTTTTTT. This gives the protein CASIRDRNEKLFF.

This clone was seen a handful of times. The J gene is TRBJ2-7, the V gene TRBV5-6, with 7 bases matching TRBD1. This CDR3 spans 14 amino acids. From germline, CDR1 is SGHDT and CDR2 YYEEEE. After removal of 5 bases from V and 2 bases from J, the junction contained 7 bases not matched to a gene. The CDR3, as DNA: TGTGCCAGCAGTGGGACAGCCACGACCTACGAGCAGTACTTC. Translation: CASSGTATTYEQYF. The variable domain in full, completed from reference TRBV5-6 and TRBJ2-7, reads DAGVTQSPTHLIKTRGQQVTLRCSPKSGHDTVSWYQQALGQGPQFIFQYYEEEERQRGNFPDRFSGHQFPNYSSELNVNALLLGDSALYLCASSGTATTYEQYFGPGTRLTVT.

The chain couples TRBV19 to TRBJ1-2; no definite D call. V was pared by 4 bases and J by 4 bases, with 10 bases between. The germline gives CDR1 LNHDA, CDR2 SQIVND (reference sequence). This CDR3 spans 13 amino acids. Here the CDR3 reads CASSTPGSYGYTF. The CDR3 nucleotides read TGTGCCAGTAGTACTCCAGGTAGCTATGGCTACACCTTC.

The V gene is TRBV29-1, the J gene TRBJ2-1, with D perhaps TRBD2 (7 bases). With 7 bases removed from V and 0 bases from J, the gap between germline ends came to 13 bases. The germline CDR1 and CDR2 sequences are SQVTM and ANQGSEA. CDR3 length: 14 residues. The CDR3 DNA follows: TGCAGCGCCCGGGGGGCGAGCTCCTACAATGAGCAGTTCTTC. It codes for CSARGASSYNEQFF.

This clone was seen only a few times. The CDR3 DNA reads as TGTGCCAGCAGTTACAGGCGCGGCCCTGAAGCTTTCTTT. It is translated as CASSYRRGPEAFF. The gene calls are TRBV6-6 and TRBJ1-1; no clear D. Deletions cut 2 bases from V and 6 bases from J, with 10 bases between. The CDR3 totals 13 residues. The germline V gene encodes CDR1 MNHNY and CDR2 SVGAGI (reference sequence).